A selection of T cell receptor beta chains follows, all from one sample in a study of CD8 T cells in Susac syndrome. TCRdb independently ran MiXCR on the immunoSEQ multiplex PCR reads; one entry per CDR3 protein. The sample has about 94,000 distinct CDR3 sequences; around 94% are singletons. Sequencing was done on a sample of CD4+ T cells from PBMCs. These receptors were taken from a human donor with Susac syndrome. Both conserved end residues are part of each CDR3. A D gene is named only where the DNA matches it firmly. Clone size is shown for a subset of rows, as once, few, many or a class of expanded clone.

>.|TRBJ1-2|.|TRBV12-3/TRBV12-4
CASSYRTAYGYTF
TGTGCCAGCAGTTACCGGACGGCCTATGGCTACACCTTC
>few|TRBJ2-6|.|TRBV27
CASSPSGANVLTF
TGTGCCAGCTCCCCCAGTGGGGCCAACGTCCTGACTTTC
>.|TRBJ2-5|.|TRBV28
CASSSPRGIKRTQYF
TGTGCCAGCAGTTCCCCGAGGGGGATAAAGAGAACCCAGTACTTC
>.|TRBJ2-7|TRBD1|TRBV15
CATSRVRQGAKEQYF
TGTGCCACCAGCAGAGTTCGACAGGGGGCTAAAGAGCAGTACTTC
>.|TRBJ1-5|TRBD1|TRBV28
CASRGQGGPQPQHF
TGTGCCAGCCGGGGGCAGGGGGGCCCTCAGCCCCAGCATTTT
>.|TRBJ2-5|.|TRBV21-1
CASSNRKGRGETQYF
TGTGCCAGCAGCAATAGGAAGGGGAGGGGAGAGACCCAGTACTTC
>once|TRBJ1-1|TRBD1|TRBV4-1
CASSQARGQLNTEAFF
TGCGCCAGCAGCCAAGCCCGGGGACAGTTGAACACTGAAGCTTTCTTT
>once|TRBJ1-4|.|TRBV19
CASSRTEEKLFF
TGTGCCAGTAGTCGGACGGAGGAAAAACTGTTTTTT
>once|TRBJ1-1|.|TRBV28
CASSFGQALGAFF
TGTGCCAGCAGTTTTGGGCAGGCGCTTGGAGCTTTCTTT
>.|TRBJ2-2|TRBD1|TRBV19
CASRVTGGNGELFF
TGTGCCAGTAGGGTGACAGGGGGCAATGGGGAGCTGTTTTTT
>.|TRBJ2-5|.|TRBV7-7
CASNRSDSPQETQYF
TGTGCCAGCAACCGATCGGACAGCCCTCAAGAGACCCAGTACTTC
>.|TRBJ2-2|.|TRBV6-4
CASGPSEDSTGELFF
TGTGCCAGCGGCCCCTCGGAGGACAGCACCGGGGAGCTGTTTTTT
>.|TRBJ2-3|.|TRBV30
CAWREPPRDTQYF
TGTGCCTGGAGGGAACCGCCAAGAGATACGCAGTATTTT
>.|TRBJ1-1|TRBD1|TRBV14
CASSQLPRGREAFF
TGTGCCAGCAGCCAATTACCCAGGGGGCGCGAAGCTTTCTTT
>.|TRBJ2-3|.|TRBV20-1
CSARRLGPSTDTQYF
TGCAGTGCTCGAAGACTAGGGCCTAGCACAGATACGCAGTATTTT
>.|TRBJ2-1|.|TRBV7-2
CASSPEGGFPNEQFF
TGTGCCAGCAGCCCGGAGGGGGGGTTCCCGAATGAGCAGTTCTTC
>.|TRBJ1-1|.|TRBV6-5
CASSRGFGNTEAFF
TGTGCCAGCAGCCGGGGCTTTGGGAACACTGAAGCTTTCTTT
>.|TRBJ2-3|.|TRBV29-1
CSVSGRITDTQYF
TGCAGCGTTTCGGGGAGGATAACAGATACGCAGTATTTT
>.|TRBJ2-1|TRBD1|TRBV27
CASRTGAGEQFF
TGTGCCAGCCGGACAGGGGCGGGTGAGCAGTTCTTC
>.|TRBJ1-1|.|TRBV9
CASSFRGADEAFF
TGTGCCAGCAGCTTCCGCGGGGCTGATGAAGCTTTCTTT
>.|TRBJ1-1|TRBD1|TRBV6-5
CASRRTGAEAFF
TGTGCCAGCAGAAGAACAGGGGCTGAAGCTTTCTTT
>once|TRBJ1-2|.|TRBV9
CASTTPGGDYGYTF
TGTGCCAGCACCACACCCGGGGGGGACTATGGCTACACCTTC
>.|TRBJ1-2|TRBD1|TRBV12-3/TRBV12-4
CASRRSGTGDYGYTF
TGTGCCAGCAGGCGATCCGGGACAGGGGACTATGGCTACACCTTC
>.|TRBJ1-1|TRBD1|TRBV6-5
CASRESGGTEAFF
TGTGCCAGCAGGGAGTCAGGGGGAACTGAAGCTTTCTTT
>.|TRBJ1-2|.|TRBV10-3
CAITRGGDGYTF
TGTGCCATCACAAGGGGTGGGGATGGCTACACCTTC
>.|TRBJ2-5|TRBD1|TRBV12-3/TRBV12-4
CASTRSGGRETQYF
TGTGCCAGCACTCGGTCAGGGGGCCGGGAGACCCAGTACTTC
>.|TRBJ2-3|.|TRBV15
CATSSGPRDTQYF
TGTGCCACCAGCTCGGGGCCCCGAGATACGCAGTATTTT
>.|TRBJ2-7|.|TRBV20-1
CSALQGVDEQYF
TGCAGTGCTCTACAGGGTGTCGACGAGCAGTACTTC
>.|TRBJ2-7|TRBD1|TRBV15
CATSRITQGARYEQYF
TGTGCCACCAGCAGAATCACCCAGGGGGCCCGGTACGAGCAGTACTTC
>.|TRBJ1-1|.|TRBV28
CASSNAAGGLF
TGTGCCAGCAGTAACGCCGCCGGGGGACTCTTT
>.|TRBJ1-2|.|TRBV19
CASSFRTSNYGYTF
TGTGCCAGTAGTTTCCGGACATCTAACTATGGCTACACCTTC
>.|TRBJ2-2|.|TRBV12-3/TRBV12-4
CASSLSGGNTGELFF
TGTGCCAGCAGTCTATCCGGGGGGAACACCGGGGAGCTGTTTTTT
>.|TRBJ2-5|.|TRBV5-4
CASSLEIQETQYF
TGTGCCAGCAGCTTGGAAATCCAAGAGACCCAGTACTTC
>.|TRBJ1-3|.|TRBV28
CASSLGGSGNTIYF
TGTGCCAGCAGTTTAGGAGGCTCTGGAAACACCATATATTTT
>.|TRBJ1-5|TRBD1|TRBV5-5
CASSLASGGLGQPQHF
TGTGCCAGCAGCTTGGCCTCAGGGGGACTAGGACAGCCCCAGCATTTT
>.|TRBJ1-2|.|TRBV6-2/TRBV6-3
CASSWARTGYTF
TGTGCCAGCAGTTGGGCCCGGACGGGCTACACCTTC
>.|TRBJ1-2|TRBD1|TRBV6-6
CASRATGTKDGYTF
TGTGCCAGCAGAGCGACAGGGACAAAAGATGGCTACACCTTC
>.|TRBJ2-1|TRBD1|TRBV20-1
CSAFGTVKYNEQFF
TGCAGTGCTTTCGGGACAGTTAAATACAATGAGCAGTTCTTC
>.|TRBJ2-3|.|TRBV5-6
CASSVWGFTDTQYF
TGTGCCAGCAGCGTGTGGGGGTTCACAGATACGCAGTATTTT
>.|TRBJ1-5|TRBD1|TRBV18
CASSPLQGKQPQHF
TGTGCCAGCTCACCACTACAGGGGAAACAGCCCCAGCATTTT
>.|TRBJ1-5|TRBD1|TRBV11-2
CASSSPLPGGVWNQPQHF
TGTGCCAGCAGCTCACCACTGCCAGGGGGTGTGTGGAATCAGCCCCAGCATTTT
>.|TRBJ2-1|.|TRBV21-1
CASSNDRGLASEQFF
TGTGCCAGCAGCAACGACAGGGGCCTTGCCAGTGAGCAGTTCTTC
>once|TRBJ1-2|.|TRBV20-1
CSARDPRGASGYTF
TGCAGTGCTAGAGATCCGCGAGGGGCCAGTGGCTACACCTTC
>.|TRBJ2-5|TRBD2|TRBV7-2
CASSLARTSGGARETQYF
TGTGCCAGCAGCTTAGCCCGGACTAGCGGGGGGGCTAGGGAGACCCAGTACTTC
>once|TRBJ1-5|.|TRBV4-1
CASSRSTGTGNQPQHF
TGCGCCAGCAGCCGAAGCACGGGGACGGGCAATCAGCCCCAGCATTTT
>.|TRBJ2-5|.|TRBV7-2
CASSLDRQETQYF
TGTGCCAGCAGCTTGGACAGACAAGAGACCCAGTACTTC
>.|TRBJ1-2|.|TRBV29-1
CSVEDGTSYGYTF
TGCAGCGTTGAAGACGGGACATCCTATGGCTACACCTTC
>.|TRBJ2-1|TRBD2|TRBV7-6
CASSLTSGGARDEQFF
TGTGCCAGCAGCCTGACTAGCGGGGGGGCTAGGGATGAGCAGTTCTTC
>.|TRBJ1-2|.|TRBV20-1
CSANREVGYTF
TGCAGTGCTAACAGGGAGGTTGGCTACACCTTC